This TCR beta chain was captured in a study of cytomegalovirus exposure and HLA in healthy donors. Here immunoSEQ multiplex PCR was the method, and the copy in TCRdb shows in-frame clones only, minus some. The sample records roughly 220,000 clones, around nine tenths being singletons. Trimming removed 3 bases at V and 4 bases at J, with 21 bases between. From germline, CDR1 is GTSNPN and CDR2 SVGIG (reference sequence). This CDR3 has 16 amino acids. As to this clone: Its antigen is still unknown.

Findings of the study overall: A few CMV-associated chains proved CMV antigen-specific in vitro. The tendency of first-cohort TCR clusters to co-occur in the 100 to 150 validation repertoires emerged from a later analysis.

The rearrangement links TRBV30 to TRBJ1-1; D remains unclear. The source material was PBMCs. The sequence came from a woman younger than 35 in good health and CMV-seronegative. This chain's CDR3 is CAWSPYVGKAGTEAFF. CDR3 DNA sequence: TGTGCCTGGAGCCCTTATGTAGGGAAGGCGGGCACTGAAGCTTTCTTT.